The present T cell receptor (beta chain) was sequenced within a study of cytomegalovirus exposure and HLA in healthy donors. Study-wide results and limits: Usually a TCR sequence was rare, but some public TCRs were found in many donors. Using the classifier, cytomegalovirus status was reportedly diagnosed with high specificity and sensitivity.

Assay used: immunoSEQ multiplex PCR; TCRdb lists only in-frame clones, some missing. In the table there are over 120,000 clones, roughly nine tenths of which are singletons. Germline assignment: CDR1 MNHEY and CDR2 SVGAGI. J was trimmed by 6 bases and V by 7 bases; bases with no gene match: 8. CDR3 length: 13 amino acids. As to this clone: Its antigen is still unknown.

The chain links TRBV6-5 to TRBJ1-2; TRBD1 agrees at 7 bases. The sequenced sample was PBMCs. This receptor was obtained from a woman under 30 in good health and CMV-seropositive. The CDR3 here is CASTFARGNGYTF. The CDR3, as DNA: TGTGCCAGCACGTTTGCCAGGGGGAATGGCTACACCTTC.